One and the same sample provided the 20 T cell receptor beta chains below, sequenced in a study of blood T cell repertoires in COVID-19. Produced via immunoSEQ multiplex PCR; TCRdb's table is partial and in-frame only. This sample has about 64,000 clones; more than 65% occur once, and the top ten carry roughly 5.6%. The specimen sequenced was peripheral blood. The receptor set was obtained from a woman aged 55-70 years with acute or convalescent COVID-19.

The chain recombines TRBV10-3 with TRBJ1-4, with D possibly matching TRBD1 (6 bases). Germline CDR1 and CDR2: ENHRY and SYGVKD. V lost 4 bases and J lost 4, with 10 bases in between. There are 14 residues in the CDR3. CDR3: CAISGTANNEKLFF. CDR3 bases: TGTGCCATCAGTGGGACAGCCAATAATGAAAAACTGTTTTTT.

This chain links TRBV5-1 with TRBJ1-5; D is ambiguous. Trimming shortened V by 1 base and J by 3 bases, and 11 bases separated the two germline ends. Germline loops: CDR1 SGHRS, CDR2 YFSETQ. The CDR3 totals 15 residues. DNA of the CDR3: TGCGCCAGCAGCTTGACTAGCAACAACAATCAGCCCCAGCATTTT. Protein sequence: CASSLTSNNNQPQHF.

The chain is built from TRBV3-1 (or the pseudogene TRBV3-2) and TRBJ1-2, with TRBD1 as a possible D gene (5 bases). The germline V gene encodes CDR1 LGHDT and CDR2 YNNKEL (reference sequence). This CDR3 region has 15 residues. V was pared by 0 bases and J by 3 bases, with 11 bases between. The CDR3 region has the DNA TGTGCCAGCAGCCAAGAGGGGAGGGGAGACTATGGCTACACCTTC. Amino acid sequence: CASSQEGRGDYGYTF.

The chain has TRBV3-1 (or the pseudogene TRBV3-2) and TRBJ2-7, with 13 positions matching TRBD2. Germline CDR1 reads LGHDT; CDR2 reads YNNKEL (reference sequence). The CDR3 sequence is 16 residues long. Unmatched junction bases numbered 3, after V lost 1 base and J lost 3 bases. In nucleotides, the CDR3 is TGTGCCAGCAGCCAAGGGGGACTAGCGGGAAGCTACGAGCAGTACTTC. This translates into CASSQGGLAGSYEQYF.

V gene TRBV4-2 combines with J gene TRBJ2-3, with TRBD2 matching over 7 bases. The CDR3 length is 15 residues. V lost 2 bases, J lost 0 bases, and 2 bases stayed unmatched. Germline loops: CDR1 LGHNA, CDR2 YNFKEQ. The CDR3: CASSQRGVSTDTQYF. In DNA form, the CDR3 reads TGTGCCAGCAGCCAACGGGGGGTTAGCACAGATACGCAGTATTTT.

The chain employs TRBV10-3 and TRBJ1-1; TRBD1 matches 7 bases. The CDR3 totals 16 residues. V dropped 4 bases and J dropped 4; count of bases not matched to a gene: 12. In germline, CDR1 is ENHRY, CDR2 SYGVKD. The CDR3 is CAISGSRGQLGTEAFF. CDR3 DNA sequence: TGTGCCATCAGTGGGTCCCGGGGACAGTTGGGCACTGAAGCTTTCTTT.

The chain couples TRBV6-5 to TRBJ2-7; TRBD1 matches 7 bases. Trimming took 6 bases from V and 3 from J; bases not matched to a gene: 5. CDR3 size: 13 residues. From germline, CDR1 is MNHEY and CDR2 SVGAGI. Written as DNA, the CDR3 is TGTGCCAGCAGCCCGGGACAGTACTACGAGCAGTACTTC. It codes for CASSPGQYYEQYF.

This CDR3 reads CASSGQGGGTEAFF. The CDR3 DNA reads as TGTGCCAGTAGTGGTCAGGGAGGGGGCACTGAAGCTTTCTTT. The rearrangement links TRBV19 to TRBJ1-1, with D possibly matching TRBD1 (6 bases). The ends were cut back, 5 bases at V and 4 bases at J, with 14 bases in the middle. Germline V gene sequence: CDR1 LNHDA, CDR2 SQIVND (reference sequence). This CDR3 is built from 14 residues. Full variable domain (remainder filled in from reference TRBV19 and TRBJ1-1): DGGITQSPKYLFRKEGQNVTLSCEQNLNHDAMYWYRQDPGQGLRLIYYSQIVNDFQKGDIAEGYSVSREKKESFPLTVTSAQKNPTAFYLCASSGQGGGTEAFFGQGTRLTVV.

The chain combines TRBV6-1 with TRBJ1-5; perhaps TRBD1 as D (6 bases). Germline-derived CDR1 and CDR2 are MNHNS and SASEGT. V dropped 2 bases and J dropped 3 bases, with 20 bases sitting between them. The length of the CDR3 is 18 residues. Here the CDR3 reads CASSELQIAGTHNQPQHF. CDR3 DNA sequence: TGTGCCAGCAGTGAACTCCAAATTGCCGGGACACACAATCAGCCCCAGCATTTT.

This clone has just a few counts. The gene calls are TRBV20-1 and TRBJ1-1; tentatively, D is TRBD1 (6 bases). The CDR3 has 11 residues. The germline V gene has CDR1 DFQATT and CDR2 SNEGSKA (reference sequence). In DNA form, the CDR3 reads TGCAGGGGGGCCTCGAACACTGAAGCTTTCTTT. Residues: CRGASNTEAFF.

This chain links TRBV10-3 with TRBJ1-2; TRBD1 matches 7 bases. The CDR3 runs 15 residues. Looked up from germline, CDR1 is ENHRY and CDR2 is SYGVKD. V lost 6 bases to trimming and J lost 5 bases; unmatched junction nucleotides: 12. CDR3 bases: TGTGCCATCAGCGAAACCGGGACAGTAACTTATGGCTACACCTTC. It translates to CAISETGTVTYGYTF.

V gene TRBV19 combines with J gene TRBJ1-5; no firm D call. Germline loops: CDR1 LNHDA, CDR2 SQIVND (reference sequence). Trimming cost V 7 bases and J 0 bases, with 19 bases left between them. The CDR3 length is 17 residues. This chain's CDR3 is CASTLTPPENSNQPQHF. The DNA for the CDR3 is TGTGCCAGTACCTTAACACCGCCCGAAAATAGCAATCAGCCCCAGCATTTT. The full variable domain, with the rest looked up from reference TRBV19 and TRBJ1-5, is DGGITQSPKYLFRKEGQNVTLSCEQNLNHDAMYWYRQDPGQGLRLIYYSQIVNDFQKGDIAEGYSVSREKKESFPLTVTSAQKNPTAFYLCASTLTPPENSNQPQHFGDGTRLSIL.

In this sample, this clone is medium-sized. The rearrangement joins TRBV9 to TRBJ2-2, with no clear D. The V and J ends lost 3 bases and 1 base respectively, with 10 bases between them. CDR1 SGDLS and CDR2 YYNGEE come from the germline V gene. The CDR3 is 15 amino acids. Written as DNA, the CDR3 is TGTGCCAGCAGCGCTCGCGGCCTGAACACCGGGGAGCTGTTTTTT. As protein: CASSARGLNTGELFF. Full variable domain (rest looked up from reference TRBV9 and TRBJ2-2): DSGVTQTPKHLITATGQRVTLRCSPRSGDLSVYWYQQSLDQGLQFLIQYYNGEERAKGNILERFSAQQFPDLHSELNLSSLELGDSALYFCASSARGLNTGELFFGEGSRLTVL.

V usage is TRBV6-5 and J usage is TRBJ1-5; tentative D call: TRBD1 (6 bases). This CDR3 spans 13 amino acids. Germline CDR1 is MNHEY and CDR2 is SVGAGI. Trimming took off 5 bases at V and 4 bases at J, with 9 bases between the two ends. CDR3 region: CASSNRENQPQHF. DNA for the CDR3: TGTGCCAGCAGTAACAGGGAGAATCAGCCCCAGCATTTT.

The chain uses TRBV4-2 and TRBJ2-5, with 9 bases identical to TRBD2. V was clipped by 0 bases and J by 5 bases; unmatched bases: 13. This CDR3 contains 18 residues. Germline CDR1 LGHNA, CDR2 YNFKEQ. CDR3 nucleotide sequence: TGTGCCAGCAGCCAAGATGGGGGCGGGGGGGCCGTGGAGGAGACCCAGTACTTC. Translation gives CASSQDGGGGAVEETQYF.

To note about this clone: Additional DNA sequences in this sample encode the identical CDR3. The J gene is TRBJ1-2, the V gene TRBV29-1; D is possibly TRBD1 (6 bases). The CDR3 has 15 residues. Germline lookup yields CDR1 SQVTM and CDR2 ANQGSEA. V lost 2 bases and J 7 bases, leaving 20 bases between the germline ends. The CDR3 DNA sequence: TGCAGCGTTGAAAAATCGGGACACACTTCCACTGGCTACACCTTC. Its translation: CSVEKSGHTSTGYTF.

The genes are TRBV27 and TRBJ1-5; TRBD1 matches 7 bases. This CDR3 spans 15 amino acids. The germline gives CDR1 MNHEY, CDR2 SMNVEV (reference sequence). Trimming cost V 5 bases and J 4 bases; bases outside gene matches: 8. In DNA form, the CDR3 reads TGTGCCAGCAGTCAAGGGACAGCCCCAAATCAGCCCCAGCATTTT. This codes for CASSQGTAPNQPQHF.

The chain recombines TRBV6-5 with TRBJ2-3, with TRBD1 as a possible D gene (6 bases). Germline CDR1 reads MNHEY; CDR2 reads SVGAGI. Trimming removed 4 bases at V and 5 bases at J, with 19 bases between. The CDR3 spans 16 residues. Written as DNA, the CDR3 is TGTGCCAGCAGTTCGATATTGACAGGCCCGATAGATACGCAGTATTTT. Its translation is CASSSILTGPIDTQYF.

This CDR3 reads CASSLNRGLSGSPLHF. In DNA form, the CDR3 reads TGTGCCAGCAGCCTCAATAGGGGGCTTTCGGGTTCACCCCTCCACTTT. The rearrangement joins TRBV14 to TRBJ1-6; 7 positions match TRBD1. Germline trimming cut 4 bases from V and 9 bases from J; bases unmatched to any gene: 12. There are 16 residues in the CDR3. CDR1 and CDR2 from the germline V gene are SGHDN and FVKESK.

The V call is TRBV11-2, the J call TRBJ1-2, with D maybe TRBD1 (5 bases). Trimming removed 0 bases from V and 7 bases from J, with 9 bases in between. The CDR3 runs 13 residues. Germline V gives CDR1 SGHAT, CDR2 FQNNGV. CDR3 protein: CASSLDRGAGYTF. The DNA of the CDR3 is TGTGCCAGCAGCTTAGACCGCGGGGCTGGCTACACCTTC.